This is a list of T cell receptor beta chains from one sample in a study of cytomegalovirus exposure and HLA in healthy donors. Clones were read by immunoSEQ multiplex PCR, and TCRdb kept only the in-frame ones, dropping some. The sample includes about 150,000 clones, under 85% of them seen just once. Sequenced sample: PBMCs. These TCRs come from a woman aged 18-30 years in good health and CMV-seropositive. CDR3s include the opening cysteine and the closing phenylalanine or tryptophan. Fields, in order: V gene, clone size, J gene, D gene, CDR3 length, CDR3 DNA, CDR3 protein. A D gene is named only where the DNA matches it firmly. The size of a clone is reported for some rows only, either as once, few or many, or as a class for expanded clones.

v_gene: TRBV20-1
abundance: .
j_gene: TRBJ2-5
d_gene: .
len: 11
CDR3nt: TGCAGTGTGGGCCAGGGCTGGACCCAGTACTTC
CDR3aa: CSVGQGWTQYF

v_gene: TRBV12-5
abundance: .
j_gene: TRBJ2-1
d_gene: .
len: 14
CDR3nt: TGTGCTAGTGGTTTGGTACTAAGGGGCCATGAGCAGTTCTTC
CDR3aa: CASGLVLRGHEQFF

v_gene: TRBV7-2
abundance: once
j_gene: TRBJ2-3
d_gene: TRBD2
len: 16
CDR3nt: TGTGCCAGCAGCACGAGACTAGCGGGGCCCTCAGATACGCAGTATTTT
CDR3aa: CASSTRLAGPSDTQYF

v_gene: TRBV30
abundance: once
j_gene: TRBJ2-5
d_gene: TRBD1
len: 13
CDR3nt: TGTGCCTGGCGGACAGGGGCCCGTTTGACCCAGTACTTC
CDR3aa: CAWRTGARLTQYF

v_gene: TRBV7-8
abundance: few
j_gene: TRBJ2-7
d_gene: .
len: 13
CDR3nt: TGTGCCAGCAGCTTAGGTGTTCGGGACGAGCAGTACTTC
CDR3aa: CASSLGVRDEQYF

v_gene: TRBV29-1
abundance: .
j_gene: TRBJ2-3
d_gene: .
len: 13
CDR3nt: TGCAGCCCGGGGTGGGGGGAGACAGATACGCAGTATTTT
CDR3aa: CSPGWGETDTQYF

v_gene: TRBV6-6
abundance: .
j_gene: TRBJ2-2
d_gene: .
len: 15
CDR3nt: TGTGCCAGCAGCCACCGGGACTCAAACACCGGGGAGCTGTTTTTT
CDR3aa: CASSHRDSNTGELFF

v_gene: TRBV27
abundance: .
j_gene: TRBJ1-2
d_gene: TRBD1
len: 14
CDR3nt: TGTGCCAGCAGTTTCGACAGGGGGCGAGGGGGCTACACCTTC
CDR3aa: CASSFDRGRGGYTF

v_gene: TRBV2
abundance: few
j_gene: TRBJ1-6
d_gene: .
len: 13
CDR3nt: TGTGCCACGAGGGACTGGGCCAATTCACCCCTCCACTTT
CDR3aa: CATRDWANSPLHF

v_gene: TRBV5-1
abundance: .
j_gene: TRBJ2-1
d_gene: TRBD2
len: 15
CDR3nt: TGCGCCAGCAGCTTGGGCGTAGCGGGGTGGAATGAGCAGTTCTTC
CDR3aa: CASSLGVAGWNEQFF

v_gene: TRBV7-7
abundance: .
j_gene: TRBJ2-3
d_gene: .
len: 13
CDR3nt: TGTGCTAGCAGCTTAGCGCCCAGAGATACGCAGTATTTT
CDR3aa: CASSLAPRDTQYF